The 20 T cell receptor beta chains below come from one sample, sequenced in a study of blood T cells in healthy people across ages (dated by TCRdb to about 2015). Libraries were prepared through 5' RACE. TCRdb lists the instrument as Illumina HiSeq 2500. A second 7 to 11 cycle PCR used a sample-barcoded 5' primer and a J-beta primer mix. TCRdb took the public reads, trimmed them with fastp at Q25, ran MiXCR for clone calling and kept in-frame beta chains. Rows are combined by CDR3 protein, so each entry shows the most common genes and DNA. This sample comprises about a million distinct CDR3 sequences, approximately 38% of them detected only once. The top ten constitute about 12% of the sample. Sequenced material: blood. The receptors were gathered from a man aged 18 to 29 in good health.

To note about this clonotype: Because it lacks the conserved phenylalanine or tryptophan at the end, this CDR3 is likely a read error. The rearrangement links TRBV5-1 to TRBJ1-1; D gene ambiguous. There are 14 residues in the CDR3. Germline CDR1 and CDR2: SGHRS and YFSETQ. Trimming removed 4 bases at V and 5 bases at J, with 15 bases between. The CDR3 DNA sequence: TGCGCCAGCAGCGTGGTGGAATGGAATACTGAAGCTTTCCTT. It encodes CASSVVEWNTEAFL.

This clonotype came up a few times. The chain combines TRBV6-5 with TRBJ1-2, with D perhaps TRBD1 (5 bases). CDR3 length: 17 residues. V was cut by 0 bases and J by 0 bases, with 14 bases left in between. Germline V gives CDR1 MNHEY, CDR2 SVGAGI. The DNA of the CDR3 is TGTGCCAGCAGTTACTCGGGGGGAGGGAGGGCTAACTATGGCTACACCTTC. It translates to CASSYSGGGRANYGYTF.

A remark on this clonotype: Possible read error: a much larger clone is one base away. The chain uses TRBV7-7 and TRBJ2-1, with 8 bases lining up with TRBD1. The last part of the DNA fits TRBJ2-7 better; the J call may be wrong. The CDR3 covers 15 residues. Germline CDR1 SSHAT, CDR2 FNYEAQ (reference sequence). CDR3 in DNA: TGTGCCAGCAGCTCGACAGGGGATCCCTACAATGAGCAGTACTTC. It is translated as CASSSTGDPYNEQYF.

V is TRBV6-5 and J is TRBJ1-6; weak D call: TRBD1 (5 bases). In germline, CDR1 is MNHEY, CDR2 SVGAGI. There are 11 residues in the CDR3. Between the trimmed V and J ends, which lost 0 bases and 14 bases, there was a span of 5 bases. The DNA for the CDR3 is TGTGCCAGCAGTTACTCGGGGGCCCTCCACTTT. Amino acids: CASSYSGALHF.

Concerning this clonotype: Just one base apart from a much larger clone, this may be a read error. This chain joins TRBV7-2 and TRBJ2-7; D not certain. This CDR3 spans 13 amino acids. V was shortened by 7 bases and J by 4 bases, with 14 bases between the two germline ends. Germline V lookup: CDR1 SGHTA, CDR2 FQGNSA. In nucleotides, the CDR3 is TGTGCCAGCATCAAATCCGGGCTATACGAGCAGTACTTC. This encodes CASIKSGLYEQYF.

The rearrangement joins TRBV4-3 to TRBJ1-1; D possibly corresponds to TRBD1 (5 bases). The CDR3 length is 18 residues. The germline gives CDR1 LGHNA, CDR2 YSLEER. With 0 bases removed from V and 6 bases from J, the gap between germline ends came to 23 bases. As DNA, the CDR3 is TGCGCCAGCAGCCAAGATCACGGGGCAAAGTCGGAGGCCCCTGAAGCTTTCTTT. Its protein product is CASSQDHGAKSEAPEAFF.

This clonotype occurred a few times. J is TRBJ1-1 and V is TRBV29-1, with 10 bases fitting TRBD1. CDR3 length: 15 amino acids. Germline trimming cut 7 bases from V and 0 bases from J; bases unmatched to any gene: 8. Germline loops: CDR1 SQVTM, CDR2 ANQGSEA. This CDR3 reads CSGGTGVGVNTEAFF. The CDR3 DNA reads as TGCAGCGGGGGGACAGGGGTCGGGGTGAACACTGAAGCTTTCTTT.

This clonotype was counted a few times. This chain joins TRBV5-1 and TRBJ2-1; 10 nucleotides align to TRBD1. V lost 6 bases to trimming and J lost 7 bases; unmatched junction nucleotides: 7. The length of the CDR3 is 14 residues. CDR1 SGHRS and CDR2 YFSETQ come from the germline V gene. The chain's CDR3 is CASNRQGARNEQFF. The CDR3 DNA reads as TGCGCCAGCAACCGACAGGGGGCTAGGAATGAGCAGTTCTTC.

This clonotype appeared many times. The V and J genes are TRBV5-1 and TRBJ2-5; 9 positions agree with TRBD2. V shed 2 bases, J shed 2 bases, and the junction held 4 bases outside the gene matches. This CDR3 is 15 amino acids long. Germline values: CDR1 SGHRS, CDR2 YFSETQ. The CDR3 spells CASSFTAGGQETQYF. For the CDR3, the DNA is TGCGCCAGCAGCTTCACAGCGGGGGGACAAGAGACCCAGTACTTC.

The rearrangement joins TRBV6-6 to TRBJ1-1, with a possible D match to TRBD1 (6 bases). Germline values: CDR1 MNHNY, CDR2 SVGAGI (reference sequence). CDR3 length: 14 amino acids. Between the trimmed V and J ends, which lost 5 bases and 6 bases, there was a span of 16 bases. Here the CDR3 reads CASSAPTGLAEAFF. The CDR3 DNA sequence: TGTGCCAGCAGTGCTCCCACAGGGCTCGCTGAAGCTTTCTTT.

Turning to this clonotype: A much more abundant neighbour one base away suggests this may be a read error. This rearrangement joins TRBV6-5 to TRBJ2-5, with 7 bases that match TRBD2. The J call is in doubt because the DNA end fits TRBJ2-7 better. Germline CDR1 MNHEY, CDR2 SVGAGI. This CDR3 is built from 15 residues. CDR3 in amino acids: CASSYELGGEDEQYF. DNA for the CDR3: TGTGCCAGCAGTTACGAGCTGGGAGGGGAGGACGAGCAGTACTTC.

This clonotype was detected a few times. This sequence joins TRBV6-6 and TRBJ2-5; the D gene could be TRBD1 or TRBD2 (5 bases each). This CDR3 comprises 16 residues. Trimming took off 2 bases at V and 11 bases at J, with 24 bases between the two ends. From germline, CDR1 is MNHNY and CDR2 SVGAGI (reference sequence). CDR3 DNA: TGTGCCAGCAGTTACCGGGGCCAGACTTCCTACAATGAGCAGTACTTC. It translates to CASSYRGQTSYNEQYF.

This clonotype was counted only a few times. The genes are TRBV5-1 and TRBJ2-3; unclear D gene. This CDR3 is built from 14 residues. V lost 0 bases, J lost 2 bases, and 7 bases lay in between. Germline CDR1 SGHRS, CDR2 YFSETQ. Here the CDR3 DNA reads TGCGCCAGCAGCTTGGCCTCTTACACAGATACGCAGTATTTT. Protein sequence: CASSLASYTDTQYF.

V usage is TRBV12-3 or TRBV12-4 and J usage is TRBJ2-2; tentative D call: TRBD1 (6 bases). V gave up 7 bases and J gave up 7 bases, with 19 bases separating them. The CDR3 length is 15 residues. The CDR3 reads CASTKGTNRVGELFF. As DNA, the CDR3 is TGTGCCAGCACCAAGGGGACAAATCGGGTCGGGGAGCTGTTTTTT.

The chain employs TRBV28 and TRBJ1-4; 8 bases line up with TRBD1. From germline, CDR1 is MDHEN and CDR2 SYDVKM. The CDR3 covers 19 residues. V lost 4 bases to trimming and J lost 0 bases; unmatched junction nucleotides: 13. Here the CDR3 DNA reads TGTGCCAGCAGTTCAGACCCGGGACAGGAGATAGCAACTAATGAAAAACTGTTTTTT. It encodes CASSSDPGQEIATNEKLFF.

There are a few counts of this clonotype. The chain couples TRBV11-2 to TRBJ2-1; 7 bases fit TRBD2. This CDR3 is 15 amino acids long. Per the germline V gene, CDR1 is SGHAT and CDR2 is FQNNGV. V trimming: 4 bases; J trimming: 0 bases; junction bases outside the gene matches: 3. CDR3: CASSSERGSYNEQFF. DNA for the CDR3: TGTGCCAGCAGCTCCGAGCGGGGCTCCTACAATGAGCAGTTCTTC. Supplemented by reference TRBV11-2 and TRBJ2-1, the full variable domain reads EAGVAQSPRYKIIEKRQSVAFWCNPISGHATLYWYQQILGQGPKLLIQFQNNGVVDDSQLPKDRFSAERLKGVDSTLKIQPAKLEDSAVYLCASSSERGSYNEQFFGPGTRLTVL.

This clonotype was observed many times. The chain combines TRBV28 with TRBJ1-2; possible D gene TRBD1, 6 bases. The CDR3 loop spans 12 amino acids. The germline V gene has CDR1 MDHEN and CDR2 SYDVKM. V was shortened by 8 bases and J by 6 bases, with 13 bases between the two germline ends. The CDR3 bases are TGTGCCAGCGGGTCCAACAGGGATGGCTACACCTTC. Translated, it gives CASGSNRDGYTF.

This clonotype was detected only a few times. The rearrangement links TRBV13 to TRBJ1-2; D remains unclear. V was cut by 1 base and J by 7 bases, with 16 bases left in between. Germline V gene sequence: CDR1 PRHDT, CDR2 FYEKMQ (reference sequence). CDR3 length equals 15 residues. CDR3 in amino acids: CASSLEVEGSLGYTF. CDR3 coding DNA: TGTGCCAGCAGCTTAGAGGTTGAGGGATCCCTTGGCTACACCTTC. Together with reference TRBV13 and TRBJ1-2, the CDR3 gives the full variable domain: AAGVIQSPRHLIKEKRETATLKCYPIPRHDTVYWYQQGPGQDPQFLISFYEKMQSDKGSIPDRFSAQQFSDYHSELNMSSLELGDSALYFCASSLEVEGSLGYTFGSGTRLTVV.

The rearrangement links TRBV27 to TRBJ1-6; D is undetermined. V lost 2 bases to trimming and J lost 5 bases, with 19 bases between them. Germline V gene sequence: CDR1 MNHEY, CDR2 SMNVEV (reference sequence). The CDR3 length is 18 residues. The DNA for the CDR3 is TGTGCCAGCAGTTTAGTGGGATGGGGAGCTAGGGATAATTCACCCCTCCACTTT. It specifies CASSLVGWGARDNSPLHF.

This clonotype was seen a handful of times. This sequence joins TRBV6-2 or TRBV6-3 and TRBJ1-1; D gene uncertain. Trimming shortened V by 7 bases and J by 2 bases, and 14 bases separated the two germline ends. The CDR3 contains 14 residues. CDR1 is MNHEY, CDR2 SVGEGT, per germline. The DNA of the CDR3 is TGTGCCAGCACCGAACGAGGCCCTAACACTGAAGCTTTCTTT. Its protein product is CASTERGPNTEAFF.